What follows are 25 T cell receptor beta chains derived from one specimen sequenced in a study of CD8+ T cells in alopecia areata. Investigators isolated RNA and reverse transcribed it into cDNA to act as the sequencing template. Sequencing used immunoSEQ multiplex PCR; TCRdb keeps in-frame clones, though not all of them. The data show around 80,000 clones, about 53% seen once. The sample comprised NKG2D-high CD8+ T cells sorted from blood. The receptors derive from a human donor with alopecia areata.

This chain links TRBV5-6 with TRBJ1-5, with D possibly TRBD1 on 6 matching bases. The V and J ends lost 3 bases and 7 bases respectively, with 11 bases between them. The CDR3 extends over 13 amino acids. The germline CDR1 and CDR2 sequences are SGHDT and YYEEEE. Here the CDR3 reads CASSWSGAQPQHF. CDR3 sequence (DNA): TGTGCCAGCAGCTGGTCGGGGGCGCAGCCCCAGCATTTT.

The V gene is TRBV27, the J gene TRBJ2-7; 9 bases map to TRBD2. The CDR3 spans 15 residues. Trimming at V came to 6 bases and at J to 2 bases, leaving 8 bases not matched to a gene. CDR1 and CDR2 from the germline V gene are MNHEY and SMNVEV (reference sequence). The CDR3 coding sequence is TGTGCCAGCAGCCTAGAGGCTAGCGGGACCTACGAGCAGTACTTC. Translation: CASSLEASGTYEQYF.

This sequence joins TRBV11-2 and TRBJ2-7, with D possibly TRBD1 on 7 matching bases. Trimming cost V 1 base and J 2 bases, with 18 bases left between them. CDR3 length: 17 amino acids. Germline-derived CDR1 and CDR2 are SGHAT and FQNNGV. The chain's CDR3 is CASSLGVGRGVPYEQYF. DNA of the CDR3: TGTGCCAGCAGCTTAGGGGTTGGCAGGGGGGTACCCTACGAGCAGTACTTC. The complete variable domain, with remaining parts taken from reference TRBV11-2 and TRBJ2-7, reads EAGVAQSPRYKIIEKRQSVAFWCNPISGHATLYWYQQILGQGPKLLIQFQNNGVVDDSQLPKDRFSAERLKGVDSTLKIQPAKLEDSAVYLCASSLGVGRGVPYEQYFGPGTRLTVT.

There are a few counts of this clone. This chain connects TRBV9 to TRBJ1-1, with D unclear. The CDR3 sequence is 13 residues long. Trimming took 0 bases from V and 1 from J, leaving 4 bases between them. CDR1 and CDR2 (germline): SGDLS, YYNGEE. DNA for the CDR3: TGTGCCAGCAGCGTAGGAGCGAACACTGAAGCTTTCTTT. It is translated as CASSVGANTEAFF. Drawing the rest from reference TRBV9 and TRBJ1-1, the complete variable domain is DSGVTQTPKHLITATGQRVTLRCSPRSGDLSVYWYQQSLDQGLQFLIQYYNGEERAKGNILERFSAQQFPDLHSELNLSSLELGDSALYFCASSVGANTEAFFGQGTRLTVV.

In its sample, this clone was seen a few times. The chain recombines TRBV7-9 with TRBJ1-5; 7 bases line up with TRBD1. With 6 bases clipped from V and 5 bases from J, the junction kept 4 bases outside the gene matches. The CDR3 runs to 13 residues. CDR1 SEHNR and CDR2 FQNEAQ come from the germline V gene (reference sequence). The CDR3, as DNA: TGTGCCAGCAGTCGGGACAGCCATCAGCCCCAGCATTTT. This translates into CASSRDSHQPQHF.

The chain is built from TRBV27 and TRBJ2-1, with 8 bases lining up with TRBD1. J lost 9 bases, V lost 6 bases, and 13 bases had no gene match. CDR1 MNHEY and CDR2 SMNVEV come from the germline V gene (reference sequence). The CDR3 consists of 15 residues. The CDR3: CASSGQGPTGGEQFF. Here the CDR3 DNA reads TGTGCCAGCAGCGGACAGGGTCCCACCGGTGGTGAGCAGTTCTTC.

There are a few counts of this clone. The rearrangement uses TRBV7-2 and TRBJ2-7; 9 nucleotides line up with TRBD2. The germline V gene has CDR1 SGHTA and CDR2 FQGNSA. Unmatched junction bases numbered 15, after V lost 5 bases and J lost 4 bases. The CDR3 is 17 amino acids. CDR3 region: CASSPSDLASGMYEQYF. The CDR3 nucleotides read TGTGCCAGCAGCCCATCCGACCTGGCTAGCGGGATGTACGAGCAGTACTTC.

The chain recombines TRBV29-1 with TRBJ2-7; D gene ambiguous. The germline gives CDR1 SQVTM, CDR2 ANQGSEA. The V end lost 7 bases, the J end lost 5 bases, and 21 bases lay between the germline ends. This CDR3 has 14 residues. The chain's CDR3 is CSADLGHSVDEQYF. The CDR3 coding sequence is TGCAGCGCCGATCTGGGCCACTCGGTGGACGAGCAGTACTTC.

The V call is TRBV27, the J call TRBJ2-1; 10 nucleotides agree with TRBD1. Trimming at V came to 5 bases and at J to 0 bases, leaving 1 base not matched to a gene. CDR1 MNHEY and CDR2 SMNVEV come from the germline V gene (reference sequence). CDR3 length equals 15 residues. This chain's CDR3 is CASSGQGDSYNEQFF. In DNA form, the CDR3 reads TGTGCCAGCAGTGGACAGGGGGACTCCTACAATGAGCAGTTCTTC.

The chain is built from TRBV2 and TRBJ1-2; D gene ambiguous. Germline loops: CDR1 SNHLY, CDR2 FYNNEI. This CDR3 spans 14 amino acids. V gave up 7 bases and J gave up 4 bases, with 16 bases separating them. CDR3: CASTTARALYGYTF. The CDR3 nucleotides are TGTGCCAGCACGACCGCAAGAGCCCTCTATGGCTACACCTTC.

This clone was observed a single time. The chain couples TRBV9 to TRBJ1-5; D remains unclear. The V gene's germline CDR1 is SGDLS and CDR2 YYNGEE. This CDR3 is 12 amino acids long. V lost 4 bases and J 6 bases, leaving 8 bases between the germline ends. The CDR3 loop is CASSRGSQPQHF. DNA for the CDR3: TGTGCCAGCAGCAGAGGTAGTCAGCCCCAGCATTTT.

The chain joins TRBV25-1 to TRBJ1-4; a weak D match, TRBD1 (6 bases). Per the germline V gene, CDR1 is MGHDK and CDR2 is SYGVNS. The CDR3 extends over 13 amino acids. V gave up 7 bases and J gave up 8 bases, with 14 bases separating them. In DNA form, the CDR3 reads TGTGCCAGCACCCCCGGGGGGGGCGAAAAACTGTTTTTT. This encodes CASTPGGGEKLFF.

The gene calls are TRBV9 and TRBJ2-1, with D tentatively TRBD1 or TRBD2 (5 bases each). Trimming stripped 0 bases from V and 5 bases from J, with 9 bases between. The CDR3 sequence is 14 residues long. CDR1 is SGDLS and CDR2 is YYNGEE in the germline V gene. The CDR3 sequence: CASSVGGTDNEQFF. In DNA form, the CDR3 reads TGTGCCAGCAGCGTAGGTGGGACCGACAATGAGCAGTTCTTC.

V usage is TRBV5-6 and J usage is TRBJ1-2; possible D gene TRBD1, 6 bases. Per the germline V gene, CDR1 is SGHDT and CDR2 is YYEEEE. The germline V and J ends were trimmed by 3 bases and 4 bases, with 10 bases remaining between them. The CDR3 extends over 13 amino acids. This CDR3 reads CASSSWTVYGYTF. The CDR3 bases are TGTGCCAGCAGCTCATGGACAGTCTATGGCTACACCTTC.

The chain joins TRBV28 to TRBJ2-3; 7 nucleotides align to TRBD1. Looked up from germline, CDR1 is MDHEN and CDR2 is SYDVKM. V gave up 4 bases and J gave up 5 bases; unmatched junction bases: 12. The CDR3 spans 16 residues. Written as DNA, the CDR3 is TGTGCCAGCAGTTCACCGACTCCTCGACAGGGAGATACGCAGTATTTT. As protein: CASSSPTPRQGDTQYF.

This chain uses TRBV11-2 with TRBJ2-7; D remains unclear. The CDR3 contains 14 residues. Germline V gene lookup returns CDR1 SGHAT and CDR2 FQNNGV. V dropped 3 bases and J dropped 0 bases, with 9 bases sitting between them. The CDR3 sequence is CASSFGHGSYEQYF. The CDR3 DNA sequence: TGTGCCAGCAGCTTTGGCCATGGCTCCTACGAGCAGTACTTC.

The gene calls are TRBV5-1 and TRBJ2-2; 7 nucleotides match TRBD2. CDR1 and CDR2 from the germline V gene are SGHRS and YFSETQ. With 9 bases clipped from V and 0 bases from J, the junction kept 11 bases outside the gene matches. The CDR3 has 16 amino acids. DNA for the CDR3: TGCGCCACGTCCGAAGGGACTACCTCGAACACCGGGGAGCTGTTTTTT. Amino acids: CATSEGTTSNTGELFF.

The rearrangement uses TRBV27 and TRBJ2-1; 7 positions agree with TRBD2. The CDR3 is made up of 14 amino acids. From germline, CDR1 is MNHEY and CDR2 SMNVEV (reference sequence). The junction had 8 bases not matched to a gene; V was cut back by 2 bases and J by 10 bases. CDR3 sequence: CASSLTGGPQEQFF. CDR3 DNA: TGTGCCAGCAGTTTAACGGGAGGCCCGCAAGAGCAGTTCTTC.

The chain carries TRBV7-9 and TRBJ1-2; unclear D gene. The length of the CDR3 is 11 residues. V shed 7 bases and J shed 6 bases, with 9 bases lying between them. Germline CDR1 reads SEHNR; CDR2 reads FQNEAQ (reference sequence). CDR3 bases: TGTGCCAGCACGAGGGAGGATGGCTACACCTTC. This translates into CASTREDGYTF.

The CDR3 sequence is CASSVVAGAGVLTF. Written as DNA, the CDR3 is TGTGCCAGCAGCGTAGTGGCAGGAGCTGGTGTCCTGACTTTC. The chain couples TRBV9 to TRBJ2-6, with unresolved D. CDR1 is SGDLS and CDR2 is YYNGEE in the germline V gene. Deletions cut 0 bases from V and 13 bases from J, with 14 bases between. There are 14 residues in the CDR3.

The chain links TRBV7-9 to TRBJ2-5; no reliable D call. V lost 5 bases to trimming and J lost 5 bases, with 15 bases between them. The CDR3 extends over 14 amino acids. Germline V gene sequence: CDR1 SEHNR, CDR2 FQNEAQ (reference sequence). This chain's CDR3 is CASSPDGRRETQYF. The CDR3 region has the DNA TGTGCCAGCAGCCCTGACGGGCGTAGGGAGACCCAGTACTTC. The complete variable domain, with remaining parts taken from reference TRBV7-9 and TRBJ2-5, reads DTGVSQNPRHKITKRGQNVTFRCDPISEHNRLYWYRQTLGQGPEFLTYFQNEAQLEKSRLLSDRFSAERPKGSFSTLEIQRTEQGDSAMYLCASSPDGRRETQYFGPGTRLLVL.

This chain links TRBV29-1 with TRBJ2-1, with D hard to call. The germline V and J ends were trimmed by 3 bases and 7 bases, with 31 bases remaining between them. This CDR3 has 19 amino acids. The germline gives CDR1 SQVTM, CDR2 ANQGSEA. The CDR3 here is CSVEPTGLYDVFARNEQFF. In nucleotides, the CDR3 is TGCAGCGTTGAGCCGACCGGGCTCTATGATGTGTTCGCGAGAAATGAGCAGTTCTTC.

The rearrangement links TRBV29-1 to TRBJ2-7; the D call may be TRBD1 or TRBD2 (5 bases each). Trimming shortened V by 7 bases and J by 4 bases, and 32 bases separated the two germline ends. Per the germline V gene, CDR1 is SQVTM and CDR2 is ANQGSEA. The CDR3 covers 18 residues. Here the CDR3 DNA reads TGCAGCGCGGGGAAGGGACGGGATGGGTTAGGTCTGGTTTACGAGCAGTACTTC. Encoded protein: CSAGKGRDGLGLVYEQYF.

The sample holds one count of this clone. The chain uses TRBV30 and TRBJ2-5, with D perhaps matching TRBD1 or TRBD2 (5 bases each). Germline CDR1 and CDR2: GTSNPN and SVGIG (reference sequence). The CDR3 has 13 residues. Trimming removed 4 bases at V and 5 bases at J, with 14 bases between. The CDR3 DNA reads as TGTGCCTGGATCCACGGGGCAGGGGAGACCCAGTACTTC. Protein: CAWIHGAGETQYF. Full variable domain (rest looked up from reference TRBV30 and TRBJ2-5): SQTIHQWPATLVQPVGSPLSLECTVEGTSNPNLYWYRQAAGRGLQLLFYSVGIGQISSEVPQNLSASRPQDRQFILSSKKLLLSDSGFYLCAWIHGAGETQYFGPGTRLLVL.

The genes are TRBV11-2 and TRBJ2-3; a weak D match, TRBD2 (6 bases). The CDR3 spans 17 residues. CDR1 and CDR2 from the germline V gene are SGHAT and FQNNGV. Trimming cost V 5 bases and J 3 bases, with 21 bases left between them. The CDR3 reads CASSERPEGLKTDTQYF. The CDR3 nucleotides are TGTGCCAGCAGCGAGCGGCCGGAGGGCCTCAAGACAGATACGCAGTATTTT.